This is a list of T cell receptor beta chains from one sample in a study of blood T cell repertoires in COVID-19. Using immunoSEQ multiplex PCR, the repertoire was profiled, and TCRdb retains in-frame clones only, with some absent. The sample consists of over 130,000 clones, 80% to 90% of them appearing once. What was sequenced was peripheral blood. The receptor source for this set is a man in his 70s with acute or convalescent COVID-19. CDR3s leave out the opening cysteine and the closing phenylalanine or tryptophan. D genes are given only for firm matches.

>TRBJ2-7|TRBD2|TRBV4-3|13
ASSKILGGSYEQY
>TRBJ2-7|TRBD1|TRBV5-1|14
ASSFGDRWLTYEQY
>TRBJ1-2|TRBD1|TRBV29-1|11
SVGTGGDYGYT
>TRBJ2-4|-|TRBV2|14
ASSALATIAKNIQY
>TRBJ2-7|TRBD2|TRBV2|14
ASSAGLAGPVLEQY
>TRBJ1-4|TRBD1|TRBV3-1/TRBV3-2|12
ASSQTGVNEKLF
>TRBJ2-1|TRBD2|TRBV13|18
ASSLYSRASGRASLGVQF
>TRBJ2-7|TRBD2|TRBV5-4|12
ASSPSGTPHEQY
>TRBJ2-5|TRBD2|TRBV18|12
ASSPTSGRETQY
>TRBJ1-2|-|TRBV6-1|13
ASSEATTGPSGYT
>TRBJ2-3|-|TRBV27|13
ASSLSWGVGDTQY
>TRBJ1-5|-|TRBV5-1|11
ASSLSANQPQH
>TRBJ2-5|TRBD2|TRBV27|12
ASKGGGYQETQY
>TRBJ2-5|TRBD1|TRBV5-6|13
ASSSRTGGFETQY
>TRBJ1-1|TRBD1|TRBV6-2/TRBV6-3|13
ASSYQGASDTEAF
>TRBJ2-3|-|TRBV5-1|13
ASSLFSGRTDTQY
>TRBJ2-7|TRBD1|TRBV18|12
ASSRQGGSYEQY
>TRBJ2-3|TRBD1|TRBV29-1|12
SVSGTGLADTQY
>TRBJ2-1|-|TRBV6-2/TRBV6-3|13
ASSLLGPSGREQF
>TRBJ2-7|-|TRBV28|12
ASSPPLVPYEQY
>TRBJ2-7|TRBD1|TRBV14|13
ASSQTGQGSYEQY
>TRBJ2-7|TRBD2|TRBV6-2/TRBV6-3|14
ASSYSLGGGTYEQY
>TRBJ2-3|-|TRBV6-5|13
ASRQTRTSTDTQY
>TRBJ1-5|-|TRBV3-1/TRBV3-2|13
ASSQDRTQAGPQH
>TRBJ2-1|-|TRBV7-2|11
ASGRERYNEQF
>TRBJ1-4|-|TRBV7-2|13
ASSSAGRRDEKLF
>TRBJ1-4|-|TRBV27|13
ASSLLYATNEKLF
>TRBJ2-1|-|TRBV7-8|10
ASSRLYNEQF
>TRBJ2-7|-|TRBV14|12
ASSQGAELYEQY
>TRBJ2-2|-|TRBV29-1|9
SVGENGELF
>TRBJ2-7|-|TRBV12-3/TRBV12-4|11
ASSLAATYEQY
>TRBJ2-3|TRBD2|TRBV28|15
ASRLTSGRPWEDTQY
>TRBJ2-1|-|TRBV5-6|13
ASSLSQRRRNEQF
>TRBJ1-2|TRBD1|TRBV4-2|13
ASSPEPGQVGGYT
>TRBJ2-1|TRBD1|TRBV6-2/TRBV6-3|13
ASSLTGGEYNEQF
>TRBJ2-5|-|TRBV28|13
ASSLGVRGKETQY
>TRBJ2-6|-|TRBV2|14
AGQGGGRPGANVLT
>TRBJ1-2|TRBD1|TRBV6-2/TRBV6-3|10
ASSQGAGGYT
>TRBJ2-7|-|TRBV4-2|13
ASSQDSSGDYEQY
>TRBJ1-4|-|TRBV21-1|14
ASTQRGGWANEKLF
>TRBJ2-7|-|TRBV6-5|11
ASSYNRAYEQY
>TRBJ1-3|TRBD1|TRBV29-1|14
SVGDRALGSGNTIY
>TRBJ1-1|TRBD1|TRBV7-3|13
ASSPNTGGETEAF
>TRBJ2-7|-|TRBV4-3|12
ASSQGGNVGQQY
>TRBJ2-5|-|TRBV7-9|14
ASSRPPGTGKETQY
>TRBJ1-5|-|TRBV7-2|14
ASSLEGTGPNQPQH
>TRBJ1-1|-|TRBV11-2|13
ASSLDRTPNTEAF
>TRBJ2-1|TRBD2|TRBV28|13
ASSRGGSGYNEQF
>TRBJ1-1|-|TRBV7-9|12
ASSLGHAGTEAF
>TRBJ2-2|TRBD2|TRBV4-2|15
ASSQLIGGSLPGELF
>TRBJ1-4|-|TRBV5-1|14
ASSFSGRDVNEKLF
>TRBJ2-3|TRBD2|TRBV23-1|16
ASSQSRLAGGHADTQY
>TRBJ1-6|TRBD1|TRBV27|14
ASKVEGQARNSPLH
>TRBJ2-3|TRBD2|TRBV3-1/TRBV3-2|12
ASSPRTSGYTQY
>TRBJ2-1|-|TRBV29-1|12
SVERQGLYNEQF
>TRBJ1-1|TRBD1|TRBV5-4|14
ASSSGQGALSTEAF
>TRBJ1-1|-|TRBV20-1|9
SASVNTEAF
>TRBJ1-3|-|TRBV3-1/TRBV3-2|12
ASSQGPGGNTIY
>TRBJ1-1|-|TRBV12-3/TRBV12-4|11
ASSFMAGTEAF